Each of the 2 T cell receptor beta chains below was sequenced from the same sample in a study of neoadjuvant nivolumab and ipilimumab in lung cancer. TCRdb's table, derived via immunoSEQ multiplex PCR, lists solely in-frame clones and lacks some. The sample lists 25,000 to 35,000 clones, 92% occurring once. The sample was peripheral blood, taken after neoadjuvant nivolumab, alone or with ipilimumab, at or shortly before surgery. The receptors derive from an adult with non-small cell lung cancer.

This chain links TRBV6-5 with TRBJ2-3, with 7 bases that match TRBD2. Germline CDR1 is MNHEY and CDR2 is SVGAGI. The CDR3 contains 15 residues. V lost 5 bases, J lost 6 bases, and 11 bases stayed unmatched. The CDR3 DNA follows: TGTGCCAGCAGTCCCAAGCGGGATCGACTGGATACGCAGTATTTT. It is translated as CASSPKRDRLDTQYF.

This clone was seen a single time. The rearrangement links TRBV27 to TRBJ2-7; D unclear. This CDR3 has 14 residues. With 0 bases removed from V and 5 bases from J, the gap between germline ends came to 11 bases. Germline loops: CDR1 MNHEY, CDR2 SMNVEV (reference sequence). CDR3 amino acids: CASSLSRLGNEQYF. In nucleotides, the CDR3 is TGTGCCAGCAGTTTATCGCGTCTAGGGAACGAGCAGTACTTC.